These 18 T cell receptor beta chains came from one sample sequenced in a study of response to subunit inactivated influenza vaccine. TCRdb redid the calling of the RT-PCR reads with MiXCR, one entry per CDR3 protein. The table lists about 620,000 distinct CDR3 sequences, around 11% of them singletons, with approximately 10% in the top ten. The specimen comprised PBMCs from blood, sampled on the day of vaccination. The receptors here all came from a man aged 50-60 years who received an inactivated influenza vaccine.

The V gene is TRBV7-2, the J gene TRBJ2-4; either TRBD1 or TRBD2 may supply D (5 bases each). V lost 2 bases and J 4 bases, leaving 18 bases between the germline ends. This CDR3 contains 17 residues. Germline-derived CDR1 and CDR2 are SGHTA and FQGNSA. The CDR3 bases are TGTGCCAGCAGCTTATATGTGGACATAACGGGGAAAAACATTCAGTACTTC. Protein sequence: CASSLYVDITGKNIQYF.

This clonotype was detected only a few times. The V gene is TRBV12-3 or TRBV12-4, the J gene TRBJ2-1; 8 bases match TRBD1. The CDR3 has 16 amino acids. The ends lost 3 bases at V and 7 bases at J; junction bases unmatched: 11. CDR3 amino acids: CASSLPPGQGGNEQFF. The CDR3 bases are TGTGCCAGCAGTTTGCCCCCTGGACAGGGAGGAAATGAGCAGTTCTTC.

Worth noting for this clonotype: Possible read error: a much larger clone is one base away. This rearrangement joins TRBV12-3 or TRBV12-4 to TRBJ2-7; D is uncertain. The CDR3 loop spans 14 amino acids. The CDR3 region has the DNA TGTGTCAGCAGTCCGCAGCCTATAGTGGGCGAGCAGTACTTC. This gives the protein CVSSPQPIVGEQYF.

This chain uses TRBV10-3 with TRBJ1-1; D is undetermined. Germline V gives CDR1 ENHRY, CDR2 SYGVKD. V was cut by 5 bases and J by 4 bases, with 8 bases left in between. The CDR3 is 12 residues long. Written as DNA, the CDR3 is TGTGCCATCAGTCGTGATGGCACTGAAGCTTTCTTT. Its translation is CAISRDGTEAFF.

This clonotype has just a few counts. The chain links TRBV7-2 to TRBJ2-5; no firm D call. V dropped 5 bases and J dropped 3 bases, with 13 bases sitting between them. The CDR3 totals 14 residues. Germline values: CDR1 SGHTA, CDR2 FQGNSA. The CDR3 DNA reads TGTGCCAGCAGCCCCGGTCGGTGGGAAGAGACCCAGTACTTC. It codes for CASSPGRWEETQYF.

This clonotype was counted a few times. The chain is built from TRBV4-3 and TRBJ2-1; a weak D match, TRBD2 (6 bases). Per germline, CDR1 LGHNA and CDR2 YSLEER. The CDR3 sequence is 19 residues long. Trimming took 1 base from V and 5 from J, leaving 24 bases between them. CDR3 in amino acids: CASSQGRWEVPPSNNEQFF. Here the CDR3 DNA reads TGCGCCAGCAGCCAAGGTCGGTGGGAGGTTCCTCCAAGCAACAATGAGCAGTTCTTC.

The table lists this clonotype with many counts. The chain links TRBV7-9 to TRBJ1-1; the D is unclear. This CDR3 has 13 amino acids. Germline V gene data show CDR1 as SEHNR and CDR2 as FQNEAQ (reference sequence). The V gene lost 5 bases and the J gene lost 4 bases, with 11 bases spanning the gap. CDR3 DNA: TGTGCCAGCAGCCCGGGCAGGATCACTGAAGCTTTCTTT. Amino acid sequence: CASSPGRITEAFF.

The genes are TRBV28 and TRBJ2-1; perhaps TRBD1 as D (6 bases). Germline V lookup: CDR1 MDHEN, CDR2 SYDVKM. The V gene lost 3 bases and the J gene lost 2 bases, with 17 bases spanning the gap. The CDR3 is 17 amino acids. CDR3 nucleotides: TGTGCCAGCAGTTTTAGGGGCAGGGGTTCTGCCTACAATGAGCAGTTCTTC. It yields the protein CASSFRGRGSAYNEQFF.

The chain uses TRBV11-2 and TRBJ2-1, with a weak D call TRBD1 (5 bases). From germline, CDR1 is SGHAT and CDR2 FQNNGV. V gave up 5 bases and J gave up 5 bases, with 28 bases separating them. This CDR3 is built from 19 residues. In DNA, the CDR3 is TGTGCCAGCAGCCGGACAAGTCTTTTTTTTTCCGGTCGGGACAATGAGCAGTTCTTC. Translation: CASSRTSLFFSGRDNEQFF. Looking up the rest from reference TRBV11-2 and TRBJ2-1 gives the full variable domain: EAGVAQSPRYKIIEKRQSVAFWCNPISGHATLYWYQQILGQGPKLLIQFQNNGVVDDSQLPKDRFSAERLKGVDSTLKIQPAKLEDSAVYLCASSRTSLFFSGRDNEQFFGPGTRLTVL.

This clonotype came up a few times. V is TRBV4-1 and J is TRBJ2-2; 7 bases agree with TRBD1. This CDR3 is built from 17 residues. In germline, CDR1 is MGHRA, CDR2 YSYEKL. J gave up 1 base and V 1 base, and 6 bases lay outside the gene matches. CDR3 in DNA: TGCGCCAGCAGCCAAGCACGAGGGACAGTGAACACCGGGGAGCTGTTTTTT. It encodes CASSQARGTVNTGELFF.

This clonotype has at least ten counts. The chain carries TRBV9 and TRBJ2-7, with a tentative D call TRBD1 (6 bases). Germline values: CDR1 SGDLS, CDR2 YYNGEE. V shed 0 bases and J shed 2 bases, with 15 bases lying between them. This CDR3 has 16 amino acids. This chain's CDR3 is CASSVAAGEFPYEQYF. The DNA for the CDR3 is TGTGCCAGCAGCGTAGCGGCAGGGGAATTTCCCTACGAGCAGTACTTC.

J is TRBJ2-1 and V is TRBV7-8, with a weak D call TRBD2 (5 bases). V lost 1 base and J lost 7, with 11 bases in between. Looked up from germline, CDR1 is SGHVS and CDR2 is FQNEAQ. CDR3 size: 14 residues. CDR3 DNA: TGTGCCAGCAGCTTAGGCCCGCCGGGGAATGAGCAGTTCTTC. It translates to CASSLGPPGNEQFF.

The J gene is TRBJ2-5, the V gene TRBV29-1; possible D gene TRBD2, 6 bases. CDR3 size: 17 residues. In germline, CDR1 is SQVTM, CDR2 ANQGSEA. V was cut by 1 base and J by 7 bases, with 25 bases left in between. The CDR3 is CSVEADPSALARGTQYF. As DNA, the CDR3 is TGCAGCGTTGAAGCGGACCCCAGCGCACTAGCACGAGGGACCCAGTACTTC.

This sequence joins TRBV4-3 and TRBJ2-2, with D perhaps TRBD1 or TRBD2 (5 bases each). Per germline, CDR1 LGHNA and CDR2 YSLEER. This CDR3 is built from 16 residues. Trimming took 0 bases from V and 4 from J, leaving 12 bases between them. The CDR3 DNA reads TGCGCCAGCAGCCAAGATCCCGGGACGACCACCGGGGAGCTGTTTTTT. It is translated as CASSQDPGTTTGELFF.

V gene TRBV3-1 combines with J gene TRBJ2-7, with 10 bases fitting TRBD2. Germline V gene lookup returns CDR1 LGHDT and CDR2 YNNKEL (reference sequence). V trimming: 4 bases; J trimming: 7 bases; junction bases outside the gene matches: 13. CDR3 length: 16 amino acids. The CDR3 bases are TGTGCCAGCAGCCCGGCAGGGTTCAGCGGGAGGGTTGAGCAGTACTTC. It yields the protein CASSPAGFSGRVEQYF.

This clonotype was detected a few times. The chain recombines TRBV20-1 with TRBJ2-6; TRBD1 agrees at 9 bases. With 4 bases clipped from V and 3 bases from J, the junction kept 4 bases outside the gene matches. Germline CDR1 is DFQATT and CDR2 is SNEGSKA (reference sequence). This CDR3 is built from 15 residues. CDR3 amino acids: CSATGTGRGANVLTF. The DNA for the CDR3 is TGCAGTGCTACCGGGACAGGGCGTGGGGCCAACGTCCTGACTTTC.

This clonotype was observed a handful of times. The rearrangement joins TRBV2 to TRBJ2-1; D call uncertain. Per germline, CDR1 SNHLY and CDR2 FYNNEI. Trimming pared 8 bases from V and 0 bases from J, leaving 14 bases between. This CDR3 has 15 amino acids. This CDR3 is CASRPRKSSYNEQFF. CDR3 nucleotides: TGTGCCAGCCGGCCGAGGAAAAGCTCCTACAATGAGCAGTTCTTC.

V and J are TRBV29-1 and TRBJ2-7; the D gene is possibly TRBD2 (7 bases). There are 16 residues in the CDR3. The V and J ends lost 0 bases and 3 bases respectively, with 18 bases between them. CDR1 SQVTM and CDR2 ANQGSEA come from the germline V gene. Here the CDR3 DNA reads TGCAGCGTTGAAGATTGGCGTGGGGGGGGCCTCTACGAGCAGTACTTC. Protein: CSVEDWRGGGLYEQYF.